This entry lists 20 T cell receptor beta chains sequenced from one sample in a study of shared clonotypes between healthy human individuals. The data were produced by immunoSEQ multiplex PCR, yet TCRdb's version contains in-frame clones alone and is incomplete. The table lists around 500,000 clones, around 75% of them singletons, with 13% in the top ten. The sample consisted of PBMCs. All receptors derive from a woman in her forties in good health. Some clones in this sample may be carry-over from other donors' samples.

J is TRBJ2-7 and V is TRBV19, with D perhaps matching TRBD1 or TRBD2 (5 bases each). Germline V gene data show CDR1 as LNHDA and CDR2 as SQIVND (reference sequence). V lost 4 bases and J 5 bases, leaving 12 bases between the germline ends. There are 13 residues in the CDR3. The CDR3, as DNA: TGTGCCAGTAGTAGGTGGGGGTTGGACGAGCAGTACTTC. As protein: CASSRWGLDEQYF.

The V gene is TRBV15, the J gene TRBJ2-4, with TRBD1 as a possible D gene (6 bases). The germline V and J ends were trimmed by 2 bases and 13 bases, with 12 bases remaining between them. Germline V gene data show CDR1 as LNHNV and CDR2 as YYDKDF (reference sequence). This CDR3 region has 12 residues. This CDR3 reads CATSRTRQAQYF. CDR3 sequence (DNA): TGTGCCACCAGCAGAACCCGACAGGCACAGTACTTC.

A word on this clone: A much bigger clone sits one base away, suggesting this may be a read error. The chain has TRBV5-4 and TRBJ2-2; no reliable D call. Trimming cost V 2 bases and J 2 bases, with 4 bases left between them. Per the germline V gene, CDR1 is SGHNT and CDR2 is YYREEE (reference sequence). CDR3 length: 13 residues. CDR3 loop: CASSFPNTGELFF. The CDR3 nucleotides are TGTGCCAGCAGCTTTCCCAACACCGGGGAGCTGTTTTTT.

The rearrangement links TRBV18 to TRBJ1-5; tentatively, D is TRBD1 (5 bases). The CDR3 length is 16 residues. Trimming left V 2 bases short and J 2 bases short, with 13 bases between. Germline CDR1 KGHSH, CDR2 LQKENI. CDR3 sequence: CASSPGAGGGNQPQHF. CDR3 nucleotide sequence: TGTGCCAGCTCACCAGGGGCCGGGGGTGGCAATCAGCCCCAGCATTTT.

V and J are TRBV30 and TRBJ1-5, with D tentatively TRBD1 (6 bases). This CDR3 comprises 14 residues. V was pared by 5 bases and J by 4 bases, with 15 bases between. Germline V gene data show CDR1 as GTSNPN and CDR2 as SVGIG (reference sequence). DNA for the CDR3: TGTGCCTGGGCCGGGACCAGGGGTAATCAGCCCCAGCATTTT. Translation: CAWAGTRGNQPQHF.

This clone has a handful of counts. CDR3 sequence (DNA): TGTGCCAGCAGCTGGGGCGTCTATGGCTACACCTTC. It translates to CASSWGVYGYTF. The chain has TRBV11-2 and TRBJ1-2; D possibly corresponds to TRBD1 (5 bases). V was pared by 4 bases and J by 4 bases, with 7 bases between. The CDR3 is made up of 12 amino acids. Germline V gene sequence: CDR1 SGHAT, CDR2 FQNNGV. Full variable domain (rest looked up from reference TRBV11-2 and TRBJ1-2): EAGVAQSPRYKIIEKRQSVAFWCNPISGHATLYWYQQILGQGPKLLIQFQNNGVVDDSQLPKDRFSAERLKGVDSTLKIQPAKLEDSAVYLCASSWGVYGYTFGSGTRLTVV.

This chain joins TRBV2 and TRBJ2-7; weak D call: TRBD1 (5 bases). Looked up from germline, CDR1 is SNHLY and CDR2 is FYNNEI. This CDR3 spans 13 amino acids. V lost 4 bases and J 2 bases, leaving 9 bases between the germline ends. This CDR3 is CASSATATYEQYF. CDR3 DNA sequence: TGTGCCAGCAGTGCGACAGCGACCTACGAGCAGTACTTC.

This clone was seen only a few times. V usage is TRBV7-2 and J usage is TRBJ2-1, with D possibly TRBD2 on 6 matching bases. Per the germline V gene, CDR1 is SGHTA and CDR2 is FQGNSA. The CDR3 consists of 15 residues. Between the trimmed V and J ends, which lost 6 bases and 4 bases, there was a span of 16 bases. The CDR3 DNA sequence: TGTGCCAGCAGACTTACCGGGACTTCTTACAATGAGCAGTTCTTC. It codes for CASRLTGTSYNEQFF.

The V and J genes are TRBV7-1 and TRBJ1-2; 11 bases map to TRBD1. TRBV7-1 is classed as an ORF, of uncertain function. Trimming removed 5 bases from V and 3 bases from J; junction bases left unmatched: 5. This CDR3 spans 15 amino acids. The CDR3 region has the DNA TGTGCCAGCAGCCCGGGGACAGGGGGTTACTATGGCTACACCTTC. This sequence encodes CASSPGTGGYYGYTF.

This chain joins TRBV5-4 and TRBJ2-1; 12 bases align to TRBD2. Germline CDR1 and CDR2: SGHNT and YYREEE (reference sequence). The V and J ends lost 5 bases and 8 bases, in that order; junction bases with no gene match: 2. The CDR3 totals 13 residues. In DNA form, the CDR3 reads TGTGCCAGCAGGACTAGCGGGAGAGATGAGCAGTTCTTC. It codes for CASRTSGRDEQFF. Full variable domain (outside the CDR3, taken from reference TRBV5-4 and TRBJ2-1): ETGVTQSPTHLIKTRGQQVTLRCSSQSGHNTVSWYQQALGQGPQFIFQYYREEENGRGNFPPRFSGLQFPNYSSELNVNALELDDSALYLCASRTSGRDEQFFGPGTRLTVL.

Regarding this clone: This CDR3 is also generated by other DNA sequences in the sample. The V call is TRBV7-3, the J call TRBJ1-1, with D maybe TRBD1 (6 bases). Germline V gene sequence: CDR1 SGHTA, CDR2 FQGTGA. There are 13 residues in the CDR3. V was shortened by 4 bases and J by 3 bases, with 9 bases between the two germline ends. This chain's CDR3 is CASSSDRYTEAFF. The CDR3 DNA reads TGTGCCAGCAGCTCCGACAGGTACACTGAAGCTTTCTTT.

This clone was picked up a small number of times. The J gene is TRBJ2-1, the V gene TRBV20-1; D is uncertain. Germline-derived CDR1 and CDR2 are DFQATT and SNEGSKA (reference sequence). The germline V and J ends were trimmed by 3 bases and 7 bases, with 7 bases remaining between them. The CDR3 loop spans 11 amino acids. DNA of the CDR3: TGCAGTGCTAGGTCGTGGAATGAGCAGTTCTTC. Translating it yields CSARSWNEQFF.

V gene TRBV30 combines with J gene TRBJ1-5; D may be TRBD1 (5 bases). The V gene's germline CDR1 is GTSNPN and CDR2 SVGIG (reference sequence). This CDR3 contains 14 residues. Deletions cut 2 bases from V and 5 bases from J, with 13 bases between. CDR3 nucleotide sequence: TGTGCCTGGAGTCGGCGACAGAACTATCAGCCCCAGCATTTT. Translated, it gives CAWSRRQNYQPQHF. Using reference TRBV30 and TRBJ1-5 for the parts outside the CDR3, the full variable domain is SQTIHQWPATLVQPVGSPLSLECTVEGTSNPNLYWYRQAAGRGLQLLFYSVGIGQISSEVPQNLSASRPQDRQFILSSKKLLLSDSGFYLCAWSRRQNYQPQHFGDGTRLSIL.

This chain joins TRBV10-3 and TRBJ1-4, with D unresolved. V shed 6 bases and J shed 0 bases, with 11 bases lying between them. Germline-derived CDR1 and CDR2 are ENHRY and SYGVKD. CDR3 length: 15 residues. CDR3 sequence (DNA): TGTGCCATCAGGAGGGAAACTGCAACTAATGAAAAACTGTTTTTT. This encodes CAIRRETATNEKLFF.

A single count supports this clone. The chain recombines TRBV11-1 with TRBJ2-7, with D perhaps matching TRBD1 (5 bases). The germline V gene has CDR1 SGHAT and CDR2 FQDESV (reference sequence). V was cut by 5 bases and J by 0 bases, with 17 bases left in between. The CDR3 totals 16 residues. CDR3 loop: CASSLQGAPFSYEQYF. The CDR3 bases are TGTGCCAGCAGCCTCCAGGGTGCGCCCTTCTCCTACGAGCAGTACTTC. Full variable domain (rest looked up from reference TRBV11-1 and TRBJ2-7): EAEVAQSPRYKITEKSQAVAFWCDPISGHATLYWYRQILGQGPELLVQFQDESVVDDSQLPKDRFSAERLKGVDSTLKIQPAELGDSAMYLCASSLQGAPFSYEQYFGPGTRLTVT.

The chain employs TRBV6-6 and TRBJ1-3, with unresolved D. The V and J ends lost 4 bases and 0 bases respectively, with 4 bases between them. CDR3 size: 13 residues. Germline loops: CDR1 MNHNY, CDR2 SVGAGI (reference sequence). In DNA form, the CDR3 reads TGTGCCAGCAGTTTAGGCTCTGGAAACACCATATATTTT. Protein sequence: CASSLGSGNTIYF.

CDR3: CASSVGGTRSYEQYF. The CDR3 DNA sequence: TGTGCCAGCAGCGTAGGTGGGACTCGTTCCTACGAGCAGTACTTC. The chain is built from TRBV9 and TRBJ2-7, with a possible D match to TRBD2 (6 bases). Germline V gene lookup returns CDR1 SGDLS and CDR2 YYNGEE. Trimming removed 0 bases at V and 1 base at J, with 11 bases between. The CDR3 has 15 amino acids.

This clone was detected a few times. This chain links TRBV11-2 with TRBJ2-1; D not resolved. Germline V CDR1 and CDR2: SGHAT, FQNNGV. V was trimmed by 0 bases and J by 8 bases, leaving 11 bases between them. This CDR3 region has 14 residues. The CDR3 reads CASSLDSRSDEQFF. The CDR3 bases are TGTGCCAGCAGCTTAGATTCGCGGAGCGATGAGCAGTTCTTC.

The sample holds many counts of this clone. Other DNA sequences in the sample encode the same CDR3. This chain's CDR3 is CASRGTESYEQYF. CDR3 nucleotides: TGTGCCAGCCGGGGGACAGAGTCCTACGAGCAGTACTTC. V gene TRBV6-6 combines with J gene TRBJ2-7, with D tentatively TRBD1 (7 bases). CDR3 length: 13 amino acids. The germline gives CDR1 MNHNY, CDR2 SVGAGI (reference sequence). Trimming pared 8 bases from V and 1 base from J, leaving 12 bases between.

The V and J genes are TRBV4-2 and TRBJ2-5, with 7 bases matching TRBD1. The germline V gene encodes CDR1 LGHNA and CDR2 YNFKEQ. The V gene end was trimmed by 0 bases and the J gene end by 5 bases; junction bases not matched to a gene: 15. This CDR3 is built from 18 residues. The CDR3 sequence: CASSQEPAETGIWETQYF. CDR3 nucleotide sequence: TGTGCCAGCAGCCAAGAACCGGCCGAGACAGGGATATGGGAGACCCAGTACTTC.